The subject of this entry is one T cell receptor beta chain. The CDR3 runs 15 residues. Germline CDR1 is MDHEN and CDR2 is SYDVKM. The V end lost 10 bases, the J end lost 0 bases, and 16 bases lay between the germline ends. Donors included only healthy HIV-negative adults lacking recent acute infections or vaccinations. This specimen belongs to a study of shared clonotypes between healthy human individuals. About the research overall: CD4 naive and CD4 memory each took three plates per donor, while CD8 naive took two and CD8 memory one.

The protocol was immunoSEQ multiplex PCR, while the TCRdb copy is restricted to in-frame clones and leaves out a portion. Among roughly 2.2 million clones, 92% were seen once, and the ten largest hold 0.37%. The chain uses TRBV28 and TRBJ1-3; D is perhaps TRBD1 (6 bases). Sequencing used naive CD4+ T cells from PBMCs. As to subset: CD45RA+ positively selected. The sequence derives from a man between 18 and 29 years old in good health. Some clones in this sample may be carry-over from other donors' samples. The CDR3 region has the DNA TGTGCCATCATGGGGGGGCCCCACTCTGGAAACACCATATATTTT. Residues: CAIMGGPHSGNTIYF.